A single sample gave rise to the 3 T cell receptor beta chains below, sequenced in a study of T-cell reconstitution after alpha-beta-depleted transplantation in children. A library of TCRbeta sequences, prepared with unique molecular identifiers, was generated. Using its own MiXCR run on the PCR reads, TCRdb lists one record per CDR3 protein. The top ten clones hold about 4% of a sample with about 600,000 distinct CDR3 sequences, about 10% of them seen once. Sequenced material: PBMCs from the stem cell graft donor, taken from the stem cell graft. All receptors come from a human donor who donated a stem cell graft to a child with acute myeloid leukemia.

This clonotype was detected ten times or more. The chain recombines TRBV7-2 with TRBJ2-1, with TRBD2 as a possible D gene (5 bases). Germline V lookup: CDR1 SGHTA, CDR2 FQGNSA. Trimming took 5 bases from V and 10 from J, leaving 12 bases between them. This CDR3 contains 12 residues. The DNA for the CDR3 is TGTGCCAGCAGCCGAACGGGGAGCGAGCAGTTCTTC. It yields the protein CASSRTGSEQFF.

V gene TRBV12-3 or TRBV12-4 combines with J gene TRBJ1-4; D unresolved. The CDR3 spans 15 residues. Trimming took 1 base from V and 0 from J, leaving 6 bases between them. The CDR3 loop reads CASSLGLATNEKLFF. CDR3 DNA: TGTGCCAGCAGTTTAGGCCTGGCAACTAATGAAAAACTGTTTTTT.

The J gene is TRBJ2-1, the V gene TRBV12-3 or TRBV12-4; the match to TRBD1 covers 10 bases. This CDR3 comprises 15 residues. The V segment lost 5 bases and the J segment 9 bases; nucleotides outside the gene matches: 10. Here the CDR3 reads CASSPSGQGEGEQFF. CDR3 sequence (DNA): TGTGCCAGCAGTCCAAGCGGACAGGGGGAGGGTGAGCAGTTCTTC.